This is a list of T cell receptor beta chains from one sample in a study of OX40 agonist ivuxolimab in advanced cancers. This table comes from immunoSEQ multiplex PCR, and its TCRdb copy is limited to in-frame clones, with some not included. The sample includes 70,000 to 90,000 clones, about 88% seen only once; the top ten take approximately 7.4%. This specimen consisted of CD4+ or CD8+ T cells sorted from blood, obtained in a trial of the OX40 agonist ivuxolimab. These receptors originate from an adult with an advanced solid tumor such as melanoma, head and neck, liver or kidney cancer. The CDR3 runs from the conserved cysteine through the conserved F or W. The D gene is left open where the match is weak. Clone size is shown for a subset of rows, as once, few, many or a class of expanded clone.

J gene,V gene,clone size,D gene,CDR3 DNA,CDR3 protein
TRBJ1-1,TRBV5-1,few,NA,TGCGCCAGCAGCTTAGGATGGGAGTCCACTGAAGCTTTCTTT,CASSLGWESTEAFF
TRBJ2-3,TRBV6-6,NA,TRBD1,TGTGCCAGCAGTTACGGAGGGACAGGGCCAGATACGCAGTATTTT,CASSYGGTGPDTQYF
TRBJ1-1,TRBV13,NA,TRBD1,TGTGCCAGCAGCTCCAACAGGGGGACTGAAGCTTTCTTT,CASSSNRGTEAFF
TRBJ2-1,TRBV30,once,TRBD2,TGTGCCTGGAGTATGGTAGCGGGAGGGGTGGTCGATGAGCAGTTCTTC,CAWSMVAGGVVDEQFF
TRBJ1-6,TRBV20-1,NA,NA,TGCAGTGAAGCAGGGTCACCCCTCCACTTT,CSEAGSPLHF
TRBJ1-1,TRBV5-1,once,TRBD1,TGCGCCAGCAGCTTGGGACGACAGGGCACTGAAGCTTTCTTT,CASSLGRQGTEAFF
TRBJ1-6,TRBV5-1,NA,NA,TGCGCCAGCAGCTTGGGGGGTGGTAATTCACCCCTCCACTTT,CASSLGGGNSPLHF
TRBJ1-1,TRBV30,few,NA,TGTGCCTGGACCGGACTGAGCAACACTGAAGCTTTCTTT,CAWTGLSNTEAFF
TRBJ2-2,TRBV18,NA,NA,TGTGCCAGCTCACCGTCCAGCTCGAACACCGGGGAGCTGTTTTTT,CASSPSSSNTGELFF
TRBJ2-1,TRBV4-1,NA,NA,TGCGCCAGCAGCCAAAGACCTCCCTACAATGAGCAGTTCTTC,CASSQRPPYNEQFF
TRBJ2-7,TRBV5-1,few,TRBD1,TGCGCCAGCAGCTTGGATCCGTCGACAGGGAGCGAGCAGTACTTC,CASSLDPSTGSEQYF
TRBJ1-5,TRBV7-2,NA,NA,TGTGCCAGCAGCGACTACACAGGGCAGGAGCCCCAGCATTTT,CASSDYTGQEPQHF
TRBJ1-5,TRBV5-8,NA,TRBD1,TGTGCCAGCAGAAGACAGGGCCATCAGCCCCAGCATTTT,CASRRQGHQPQHF
TRBJ1-6,TRBV6-1,once,NA,TGTGCCAGCAGTGAAGTTTCGGGGAGAGCGGATTCACCCCTCCACTTT,CASSEVSGRADSPLHF
TRBJ2-7,TRBV18,NA,NA,TGTGCCAGCTCACCCACAGGGACTAACCACGAGCAGTACTTC,CASSPTGTNHEQYF
TRBJ2-3,TRBV6-5,NA,NA,TGTGCCAGCACCTACAGGGATACGCAGTATTTT,CASTYRDTQYF
TRBJ1-1,TRBV18,NA,NA,TGTGCCAGCTCACCAGGCGTCGTAGGTATTGAAGCTTTCTTT,CASSPGVVGIEAFF
TRBJ2-2,TRBV9,NA,NA,TGTGCCAGCAGCGCACCAGGGATGGGGAACGGGGAGCTGTTTTTT,CASSAPGMGNGELFF
TRBJ2-4,TRBV12-5,once,NA,TGTGCTAGTGGCCCCGGACACACACTAGCCAAAAACATTCAGTACTTC,CASGPGHTLAKNIQYF
TRBJ2-7,TRBV10-2,NA,TRBD2,TGCGCCAGCACAACTAGCGGGGGTTACGAGCAGTACTTC,CASTTSGGYEQYF
TRBJ2-6,TRBV6-5,NA,NA,TGTGCCAGCAGTCCGGACTCTGGGGCCAACGTCCTGACTTTC,CASSPDSGANVLTF
TRBJ2-7,TRBV2,NA,NA,TGTGCCAGCAGTCCGGGCTCCTACGAGCAGTACTTC,CASSPGSYEQYF
TRBJ2-7,TRBV11-3,NA,TRBD2,TGTGCCAGCAGCTCAGCGGGAGTGGGGGAGCAGTACTTC,CASSSAGVGEQYF
TRBJ2-2,TRBV7-9,NA,NA,TGTGCCAGCAGCCCGTCATTGACTCCTGGGGGGACCGGGGAGCTGTTTTTT,CASSPSLTPGGTGELFF
TRBJ1-1,TRBV18,once,NA,TGTGCCAGCTCACCACGGGGAGGGAACACTGAAGCTTTCTTT,CASSPRGGNTEAFF
TRBJ2-4,TRBV7-9,NA,TRBD1,TGTGCCAGCAGCTCAACAGGGGGCGCAAATGGAGCCAAAAACATTCAGTACTTC,CASSSTGGANGAKNIQYF
TRBJ1-5,TRBV6-6,many,TRBD1,TGTGCCAGCAGTTGGGACAGGGATCAGCCCCAGCATTTT,CASSWDRDQPQHF
TRBJ1-1,TRBV7-9,NA,NA,TGTGCCAGCAGCTCCGCCTCTGAAGCTTTCTTT,CASSSASEAFF
TRBJ1-2,TRBV10-3,NA,NA,TGTGCCATCAGTGAGTCGAATACAGGGTACGGCTACACCTTC,CAISESNTGYGYTF
TRBJ1-2,TRBV30,NA,NA,TGTGCCTGGAGTGTACTAACTGGTGCCCAGGGAAACTATGGCTACACCTTC,CAWSVLTGAQGNYGYTF
TRBJ1-6,TRBV30,NA,NA,TGTGCCTGGAGTCTTACAGGGAATTCACCCCTCCACTTT,CAWSLTGNSPLHF
TRBJ1-4,TRBV7-9,NA,NA,TGTGCCAGCAGCTTAGATGGTCCTCCCCGAGAAAAACTGTTTTTT,CASSLDGPPREKLFF
TRBJ2-1,TRBV30,NA,TRBD2,TGTGCCCAACAAATGACTAGCGGGCTACTAGGGCAGTTCTTC,CAQQMTSGLLGQFF
TRBJ2-1,TRBV7-2,few,TRBD2,TGTGCCAGCAGCTTAGGTGGGGGACTAGCGGGAGTTGAGCAGTTCTTC,CASSLGGGLAGVEQFF
TRBJ2-1,TRBV5-1,NA,TRBD2,TGCGCCAGCAGCATAATAGCGGGAGGAAACAATGAGCAGTTCTTC,CASSIIAGGNNEQFF
TRBJ1-4,TRBV27,NA,NA,TGTGCCAGCAACCACTACCGAGACGTTAATGAAAAACTGTTTTTT,CASNHYRDVNEKLFF
TRBJ2-3,TRBV7-9,NA,TRBD2,TGTGCCAGCAGCTACGCCCGGGACTACACAGATACGCAGTATTTT,CASSYARDYTDTQYF
TRBJ2-7,TRBV7-8,NA,NA,TGTGCCAGCAGCTTAGGGGGGAAGTACGAGCAGTACTTC,CASSLGGKYEQYF
TRBJ2-3,TRBV29-1,NA,NA,TGCAGCGTTGCGGACACCACAGATACGCAGTATTTT,CSVADTTDTQYF
TRBJ2-5,TRBV27,NA,TRBD1,TGTGCCAGCAGTCACAGGGGGCAAGAGACCCAGTACTTC,CASSHRGQETQYF
TRBJ2-1,TRBV4-2,NA,TRBD1,TGTGCCAGCAGCCGCCAGACAGGGAATGAGCAGTTCTTC,CASSRQTGNEQFF
TRBJ2-7,TRBV27,few,NA,TGTGCCAGCAGGCAGCCCGAGGGGTGGGAGCAGTACTTC,CASRQPEGWEQYF
TRBJ1-2,TRBV21-1,NA,NA,TGTGCCAGCAGCAAAGAAAAGGCCACGCTAAGATATGGCTACACCTTC,CASSKEKATLRYGYTF
TRBJ2-5,TRBV11-3,NA,NA,TGTGCCAGCAGCTTAGAGGGGAGGACCGAAGAGACCCAGTACTTC,CASSLEGRTEETQYF